This T cell receptor (beta chain) was captured in a study of T cells in Graves' hyperthyroidism and ophthalmopathy. Whole-study context: The initial diagnosis was the point when peripheral blood was collected, ahead of any treatment.

RNA transcripts yielded amplified TCR beta CDR3 regions. First-round RT-PCR targeting the TCR CDR3 was performed with the HTBI primer set. TCRdb recomputed calls from the multiplex PCR reads with MiXCR, one row per CDR3 protein. The sample shows 500,000 to 650,000 distinct CDR3 sequences, roughly 15% of them seen only once. General observations from the study: Peripheral blood also featured most of the thyroid clonotypes expanded above 0.001.

Of note for this clonotype: Its matching antigen is unknown.

The diagnostic basis comprised clinical symptoms, serum thyroxine and TRAb, thyroid ultrasound and orbital computed tomography. This CDR3 contains 15 residues. Germline-derived CDR1 and CDR2 are MGHDK and SYGVNS. The ends were cut back, 0 bases at V and 5 bases at J, with 12 bases in the middle. The clonotype originates from a woman aged 50 to 60 with Graves' ophthalmopathy. The chain joins TRBV25-1 to TRBJ2-3, with a possible D match to TRBD2 (6 bases). The sequencing sample was made of blood. CDR3 coding DNA: TGTGCCAGCAGTGAATACGGGAGTTTGATAGATACGCAGTATTTT. Translated: CASSEYGSLIDTQYF.